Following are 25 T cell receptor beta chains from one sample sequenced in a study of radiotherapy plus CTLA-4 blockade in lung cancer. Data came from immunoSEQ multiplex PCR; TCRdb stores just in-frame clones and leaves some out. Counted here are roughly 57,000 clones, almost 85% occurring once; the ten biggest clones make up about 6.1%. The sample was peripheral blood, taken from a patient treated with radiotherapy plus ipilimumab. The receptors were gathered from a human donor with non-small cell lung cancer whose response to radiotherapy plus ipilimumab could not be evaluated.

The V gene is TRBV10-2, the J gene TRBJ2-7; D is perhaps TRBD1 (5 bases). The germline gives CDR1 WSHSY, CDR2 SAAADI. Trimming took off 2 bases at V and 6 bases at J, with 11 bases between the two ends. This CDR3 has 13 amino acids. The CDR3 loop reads CASSEPRRGEQYF. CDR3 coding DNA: TGCGCCAGCAGTGAGCCTCGTAGGGGCGAGCAGTACTTC.

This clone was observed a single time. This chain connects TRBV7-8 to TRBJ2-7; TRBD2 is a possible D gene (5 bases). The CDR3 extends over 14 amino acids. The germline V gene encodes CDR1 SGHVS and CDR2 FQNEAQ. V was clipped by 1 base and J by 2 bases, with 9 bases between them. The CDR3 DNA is TGTGCCAGCAGCTTAGGGCACGGGACCTACGAGCAGTACTTC. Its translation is CASSLGHGTYEQYF.

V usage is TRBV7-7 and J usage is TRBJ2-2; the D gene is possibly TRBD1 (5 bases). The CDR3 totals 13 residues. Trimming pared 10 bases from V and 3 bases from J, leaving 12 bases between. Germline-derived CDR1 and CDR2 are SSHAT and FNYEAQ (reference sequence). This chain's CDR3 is CATMGQHTGELFF. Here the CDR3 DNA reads TGTGCCACCATGGGGCAGCACACCGGGGAGCTGTTTTTT.

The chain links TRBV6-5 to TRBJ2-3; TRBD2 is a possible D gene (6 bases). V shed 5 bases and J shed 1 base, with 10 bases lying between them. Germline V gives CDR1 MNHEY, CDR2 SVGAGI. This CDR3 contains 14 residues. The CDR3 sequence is CASSEGLRTDTQYF. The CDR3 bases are TGTGCCAGCAGTGAGGGACTGCGCACAGATACGCAGTATTTT.

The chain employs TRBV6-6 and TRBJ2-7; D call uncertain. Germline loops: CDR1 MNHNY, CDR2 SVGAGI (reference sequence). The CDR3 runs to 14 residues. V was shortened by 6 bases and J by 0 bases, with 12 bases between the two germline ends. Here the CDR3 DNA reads TGTGCCAGCAGACCCATCGGTAGCTCCTACGAGCAGTACTTC. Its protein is CASRPIGSSYEQYF.

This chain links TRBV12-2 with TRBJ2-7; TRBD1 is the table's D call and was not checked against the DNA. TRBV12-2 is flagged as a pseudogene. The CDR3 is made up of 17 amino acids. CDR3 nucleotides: TGTGCAAGTCGCTTAGCGGCCACCGGGACAGGGATTTACGAGCAGTACTTC. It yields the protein CASRLAATGTGIYEQYF.

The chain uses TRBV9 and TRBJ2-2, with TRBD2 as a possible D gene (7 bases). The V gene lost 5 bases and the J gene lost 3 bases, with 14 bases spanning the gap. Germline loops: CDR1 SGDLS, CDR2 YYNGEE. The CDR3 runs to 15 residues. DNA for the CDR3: TGTGCCAGCAGGAGGGGGAGGGCCGACACCGGGGAGCTGTTTTTT. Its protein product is CASRRGRADTGELFF. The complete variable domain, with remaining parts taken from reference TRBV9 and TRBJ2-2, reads DSGVTQTPKHLITATGQRVTLRCSPRSGDLSVYWYQQSLDQGLQFLIQYYNGEERAKGNILERFSAQQFPDLHSELNLSSLELGDSALYFCASRRGRADTGELFFGEGSRLTVL.

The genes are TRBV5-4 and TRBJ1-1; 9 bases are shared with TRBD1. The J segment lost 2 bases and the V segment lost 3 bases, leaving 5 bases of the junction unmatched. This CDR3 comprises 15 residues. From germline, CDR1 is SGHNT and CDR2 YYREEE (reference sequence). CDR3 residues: CASSSTGGSNTEAFF. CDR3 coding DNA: TGTGCCAGCAGCTCGACAGGGGGGTCAAACACTGAAGCTTTCTTT.

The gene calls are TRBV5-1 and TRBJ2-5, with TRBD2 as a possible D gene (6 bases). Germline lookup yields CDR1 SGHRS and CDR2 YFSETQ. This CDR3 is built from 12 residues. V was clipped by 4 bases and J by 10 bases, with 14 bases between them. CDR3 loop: CASSDSRGSQYF. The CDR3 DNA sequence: TGCGCCAGCAGCGATTCTCGGGGGAGCCAGTACTTC.

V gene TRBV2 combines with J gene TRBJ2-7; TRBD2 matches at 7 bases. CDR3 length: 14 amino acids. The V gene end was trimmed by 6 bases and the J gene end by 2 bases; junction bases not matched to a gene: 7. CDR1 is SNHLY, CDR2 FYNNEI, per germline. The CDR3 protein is CASSDHGLAYEQYF. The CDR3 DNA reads TGTGCCAGCAGCGACCACGGACTAGCCTACGAGCAGTACTTC.

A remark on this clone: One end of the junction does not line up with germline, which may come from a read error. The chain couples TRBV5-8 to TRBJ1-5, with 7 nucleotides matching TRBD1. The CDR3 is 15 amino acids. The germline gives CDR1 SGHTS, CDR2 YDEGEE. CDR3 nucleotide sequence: TGCGCCAGCACACTACGACAGGGAAACAATCAGCCCCAGCATTTT. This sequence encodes CASTLRQGNNQPQHF.

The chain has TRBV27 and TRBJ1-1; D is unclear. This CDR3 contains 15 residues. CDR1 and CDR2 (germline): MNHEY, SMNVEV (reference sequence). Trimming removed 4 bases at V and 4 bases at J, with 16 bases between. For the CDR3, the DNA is TGTGCCAGCAGTTCCCCGGGTACCACCGTCACTGAAGCTTTCTTT. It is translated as CASSSPGTTVTEAFF.

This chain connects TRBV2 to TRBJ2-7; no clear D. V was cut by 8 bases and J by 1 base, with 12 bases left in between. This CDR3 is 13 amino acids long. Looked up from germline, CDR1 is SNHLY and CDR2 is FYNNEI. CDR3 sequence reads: CASAAENSYEQYF. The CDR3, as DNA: TGTGCCAGCGCGGCCGAAAATTCCTACGAGCAGTACTTC.

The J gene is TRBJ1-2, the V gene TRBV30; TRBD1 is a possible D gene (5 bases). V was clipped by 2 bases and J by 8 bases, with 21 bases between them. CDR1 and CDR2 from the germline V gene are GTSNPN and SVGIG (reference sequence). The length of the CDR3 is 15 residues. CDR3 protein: CAWSLDQGGCRGYTF. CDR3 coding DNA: TGTGCCTGGAGTTTGGACCAGGGAGGGTGTCGGGGCTACACCTTC.

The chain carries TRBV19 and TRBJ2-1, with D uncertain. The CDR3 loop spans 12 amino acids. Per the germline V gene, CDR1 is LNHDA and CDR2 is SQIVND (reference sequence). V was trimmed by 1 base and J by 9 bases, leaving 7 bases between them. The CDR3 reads CASSIGQGEQFF. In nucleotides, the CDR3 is TGTGCCAGTAGTATAGGACAAGGTGAGCAGTTCTTC.

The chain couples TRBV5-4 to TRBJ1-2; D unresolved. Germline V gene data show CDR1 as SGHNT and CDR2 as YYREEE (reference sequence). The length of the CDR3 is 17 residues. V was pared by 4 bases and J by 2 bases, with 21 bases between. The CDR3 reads CASSPRRTATANYGYTF. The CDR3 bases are TGTGCCAGCAGCCCGAGGCGCACCGCGACTGCAAACTATGGCTACACCTTC.

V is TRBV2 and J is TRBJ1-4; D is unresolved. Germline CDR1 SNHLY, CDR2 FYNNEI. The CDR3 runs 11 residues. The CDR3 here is CANIVEEKLFF. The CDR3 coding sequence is TGTGCTAACATAGTGGAGGAAAAACTGTTTTTT.

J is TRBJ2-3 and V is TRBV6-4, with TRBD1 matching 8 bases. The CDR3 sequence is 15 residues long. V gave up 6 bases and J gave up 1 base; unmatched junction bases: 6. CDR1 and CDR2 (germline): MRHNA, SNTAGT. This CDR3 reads CASSNPGQGTDTQYF. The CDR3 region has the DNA TGTGCCAGCAGCAACCCGGGACAGGGCACAGATACGCAGTATTTT.

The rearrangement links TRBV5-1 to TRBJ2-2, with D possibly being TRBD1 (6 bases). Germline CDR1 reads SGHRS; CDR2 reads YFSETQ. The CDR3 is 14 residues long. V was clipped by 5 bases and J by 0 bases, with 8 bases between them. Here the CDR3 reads CASRQGPNTGELFF. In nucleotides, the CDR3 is TGCGCCAGCAGGCAGGGGCCGAACACCGGGGAGCTGTTTTTT.

The CDR3 bases are TGTGCCAGCAGTGAGGCGGCAGAAGATCAGCCCCAGCATTTT. It is translated as CASSEAAEDQPQHF. The chain recombines TRBV2 with TRBJ1-5; no definite D call. Trimming stripped 3 bases from V and 5 bases from J, with 11 bases between. Germline CDR1 and CDR2: SNHLY and FYNNEI. The CDR3 is 14 amino acids.

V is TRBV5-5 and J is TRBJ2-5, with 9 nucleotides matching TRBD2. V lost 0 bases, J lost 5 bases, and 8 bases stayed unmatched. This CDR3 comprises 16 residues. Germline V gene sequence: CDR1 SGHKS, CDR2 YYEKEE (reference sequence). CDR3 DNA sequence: TGTGCCAGCAGCTTGGAAACTAGCGGGTCTGGGGAGACCCAGTACTTC. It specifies CASSLETSGSGETQYF. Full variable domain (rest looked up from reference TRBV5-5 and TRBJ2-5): DAGVTQSPTHLIKTRGQQVTLRCSPISGHKSVSWYQQVLGQGPQFIFQYYEKEERGRGNFPDRFSARQFPNYSSELNVNALLLGDSALYLCASSLETSGSGETQYFGPGTRLLVL.

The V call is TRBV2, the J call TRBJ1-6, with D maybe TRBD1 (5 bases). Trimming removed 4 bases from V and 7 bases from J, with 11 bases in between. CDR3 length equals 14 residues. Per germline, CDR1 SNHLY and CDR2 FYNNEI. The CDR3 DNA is TGTGCCAGCAGTGGTGACAGCGTCAATTCACCCCTCCACTTT. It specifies CASSGDSVNSPLHF.

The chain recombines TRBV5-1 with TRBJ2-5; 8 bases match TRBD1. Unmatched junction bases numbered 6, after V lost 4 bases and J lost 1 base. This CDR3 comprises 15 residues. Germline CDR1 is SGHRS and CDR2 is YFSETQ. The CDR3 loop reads CASSLGQGGQETQYF. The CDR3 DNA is TGCGCCAGCAGCCTAGGACAGGGTGGCCAAGAGACCCAGTACTTC.

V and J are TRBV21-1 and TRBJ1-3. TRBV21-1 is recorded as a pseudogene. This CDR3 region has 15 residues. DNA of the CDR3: TGTGCCAGCAGCAAAGTGGCGGGGGCCGGTTACACCATATATTTT. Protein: CASSKVAGAGYTIYF.

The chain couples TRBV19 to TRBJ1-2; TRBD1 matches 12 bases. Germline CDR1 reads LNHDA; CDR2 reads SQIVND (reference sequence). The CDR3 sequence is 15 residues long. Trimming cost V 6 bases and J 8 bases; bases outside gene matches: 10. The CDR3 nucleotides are TGTGCCAGTAGAACCGGGACAGGGGGCGCGTGGGGCTACACCTTC. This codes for CASRTGTGGAWGYTF.